These T cell receptor beta chains were read from a single sample in a study of T cell responses to AZD1222 COVID-19 vaccine. Libraries were prepared by immunoSEQ multiplex PCR; TCRdb keeps only in-frame clonotypes and omits some of them. Among 120,000 or so clones, around 81% were seen once, and the ten largest hold 4% to 5%. The sequences come from peripheral blood, collected on day 0 of AZD1222 vaccination. The receptors come from an adult in good health. The CDR3 runs from the conserved cysteine through the conserved F or W. Fields, in order: CDR3 length, V gene, J gene, CDR3 protein.

length: 13
V: TRBV28
J: TRBJ2-7
CDR3: CASSGTGINEQYF

length: 14
V: TRBV27
J: TRBJ1-1
CDR3: CASSPGTLGTEAFF

length: 13
V: TRBV29-1
J: TRBJ1-3
CDR3: CSVAQGAGNTIYF

length: 15
V: TRBV7-9
J: TRBJ1-4
CDR3: CASSRAGTGDEKLFF

length: 13
V: TRBV7-2
J: TRBJ1-2
CDR3: CASSLTGKGGYTF

length: 15
V: TRBV27
J: TRBJ2-3
CDR3: CASRPRLAGTDTQYF

length: 13
V: TRBV7-2
J: TRBJ1-4
CDR3: CASSLRSNEKLFF

length: 13
V: TRBV30
J: TRBJ2-3
CDR3: CAWTTDSGDTQYF

length: 14
V: TRBV15
J: TRBJ2-7
CDR3: CATSRGGGSYEQYF

length: 15
V: TRBV30
J: TRBJ1-1
CDR3: CAWAPGQGFYTEAFF

length: 14
V: TRBV2
J: TRBJ1-2
CDR3: CASSRGDRVYGYTF

length: 17
V: TRBV28
J: TRBJ2-7
CDR3: CASRQSGGLGLGGEQYF

length: 15
V: TRBV5-1
J: TRBJ1-2
CDR3: CASSLWFGGRNGYTF

length: 18
V: TRBV7-2
J: TRBJ2-5
CDR3: CASSSRTSGGALGETQYF

length: 14
V: TRBV11-3
J: TRBJ1-1
CDR3: CASSPSGTNTEAFF

length: 14
V: TRBV11-2
J: TRBJ2-1
CDR3: CASSRTGGRNEQFF

length: 15
V: TRBV9
J: TRBJ1-5
CDR3: CASSLTGTADQPQHF

length: 16
V: TRBV18
J: TRBJ1-1
CDR3: CASSLGHPWANTEAFF

length: 16
V: TRBV7-4
J: TRBJ1-5
CDR3: CASSLKQGKGNQPQHF

length: 15
V: TRBV6-2/TRBV6-3
J: TRBJ1-5
CDR3: CASSSSQGYNQPQHF

length: 12
V: TRBV3-1/TRBV3-2
J: TRBJ1-1
CDR3: CASSLGRTEAFF

length: 15
V: TRBV18
J: TRBJ1-5
CDR3: CASSSGTGGGQPQHF

length: 14
V: TRBV5-4
J: TRBJ2-6
CDR3: CASRPSSGANVLTF

length: 13
V: TRBV7-2
J: TRBJ1-2
CDR3: CASSPEGIYGYTF

length: 18
V: TRBV4-1
J: TRBJ2-1
CDR3: CASSQRASTSGSYNEQFF

length: 14
V: TRBV7-2
J: TRBJ1-1
CDR3: CASSFRGGNTEAFF

length: 14
V: TRBV5-1
J: TRBJ2-5
CDR3: CASSPGQAQETQYF

length: 12
V: TRBV30
J: TRBJ1-5
CDR3: CAWKSGNQPQHF

length: 15
V: TRBV9
J: TRBJ2-2
CDR3: CASSVVSGGTGELFF

length: 16
V: TRBV7-2
J: TRBJ2-7
CDR3: CASSLAVAGGQREQYF

length: 15
V: TRBV7-9
J: TRBJ2-7
CDR3: CASSSTMGQVYEQYF

length: 11
V: TRBV5-8
J: TRBJ1-2
CDR3: CASSLGYGYTF

length: 19
V: TRBV27
J: TRBJ2-7
CDR3: CASSLVSGAVFDSSYEQYF

length: 15
V: TRBV6-1
J: TRBJ1-6
CDR3: CASSEFLVGNSPLHF

length: 19
V: TRBV3-1/TRBV3-2
J: TRBJ1-5
CDR3: CASSQGLRTGGIGNQPQHF

length: 14
V: TRBV28
J: TRBJ1-6
CDR3: CASSLIRVNSPLHF

length: 14
V: TRBV11-2
J: TRBJ1-4
CDR3: CASSLGQSNEKLFF

length: 13
V: TRBV15
J: TRBJ1-4
CDR3: CATSNEITKDLFF

length: 18
V: TRBV3-1/TRBV3-2
J: TRBJ1-3
CDR3: CASSQDRFSLLSGNTIYF

length: 11
V: TRBV11-2
J: TRBJ2-7
CDR3: CATRSVNEQYF

length: 14
V: TRBV2
J: TRBJ1-2
CDR3: CASKRQGINYGYTF

length: 14
V: TRBV5-5
J: TRBJ2-7
CDR3: CASRRTGGNYEQYF

length: 14
V: TRBV27
J: TRBJ2-1
CDR3: CASSSQGSYNEQFF

length: 16
V: TRBV24-1
J: TRBJ1-4
CDR3: CATSDNGEGREEKLFF

length: 15
V: TRBV6-5
J: TRBJ2-7
CDR3: CASRTPGTSHYEQYF

length: 15
V: TRBV6-5
J: TRBJ2-7
CDR3: CASSLGTGGLYEQYF

length: 15
V: TRBV28
J: TRBJ2-3
CDR3: CASRTGKDFTDTQYF

length: 15
V: TRBV24-1
J: TRBJ1-5
CDR3: CATSDLGELNQPQHF

length: 15
V: TRBV30
J: TRBJ1-3
CDR3: CAWSVWRTSGNTIYF

length: 14
V: TRBV5-1
J: TRBJ1-6
CDR3: CASSLSGDNSPLHF

length: 17
V: TRBV4-1
J: TRBJ1-2
CDR3: CASSRDTGAGGNYGYTF

length: 14
V: TRBV7-8
J: TRBJ1-5
CDR3: CASSLADSNQPQHF